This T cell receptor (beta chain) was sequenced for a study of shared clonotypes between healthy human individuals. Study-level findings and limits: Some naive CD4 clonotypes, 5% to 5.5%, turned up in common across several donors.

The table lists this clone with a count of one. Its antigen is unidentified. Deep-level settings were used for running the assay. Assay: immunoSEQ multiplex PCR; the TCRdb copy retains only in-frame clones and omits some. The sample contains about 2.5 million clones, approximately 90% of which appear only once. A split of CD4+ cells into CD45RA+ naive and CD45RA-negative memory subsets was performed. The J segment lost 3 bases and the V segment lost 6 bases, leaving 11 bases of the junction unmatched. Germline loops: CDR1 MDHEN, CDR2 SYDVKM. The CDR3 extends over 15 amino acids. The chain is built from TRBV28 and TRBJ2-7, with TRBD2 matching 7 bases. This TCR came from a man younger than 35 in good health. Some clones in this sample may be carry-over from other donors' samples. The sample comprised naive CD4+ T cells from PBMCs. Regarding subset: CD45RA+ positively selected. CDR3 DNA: TGTGCCAGCAGCACTATCGGTGGGGGGGGCTACGAGCAGTACTTC. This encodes CASSTIGGGGYEQYF.